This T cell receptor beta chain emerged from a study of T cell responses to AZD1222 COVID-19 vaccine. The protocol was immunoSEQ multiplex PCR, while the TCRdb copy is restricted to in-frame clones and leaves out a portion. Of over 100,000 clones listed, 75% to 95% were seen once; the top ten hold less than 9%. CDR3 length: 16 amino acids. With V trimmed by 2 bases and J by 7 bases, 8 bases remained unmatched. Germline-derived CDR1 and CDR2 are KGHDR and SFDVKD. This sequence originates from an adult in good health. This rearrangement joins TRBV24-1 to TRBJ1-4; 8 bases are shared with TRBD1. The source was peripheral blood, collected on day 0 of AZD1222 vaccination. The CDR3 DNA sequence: TGTGCCACCAGTGATTCATTTGCAGGGGGCCCTGAAAAACTGTTTTTT. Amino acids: CATSDSFAGGPEKLFF.